The 18 T cell receptor beta chains given below trace back to one sample, sequenced in a study of blood T cells in healthy people across ages. Alongside a J-beta primer mix, a sample-barcoded 5' primer served in a second PCR lasting about 6 to 11 cycles. MiXCR, applied by TCRdb to the 5' RACE reads, yields one record per CDR3 protein. Among around 1,800,000 distinct CDR3 sequences, 35% to 50% were seen once, and the ten largest hold under 30%. The sample taken for sequencing was blood. Receptor source: a human donor in good health.

The CDR3 coding sequence is TGTGCCAGCTCACCACGGAGGGACAGGGGTGAGCAGTACTTC. Protein: CASSPRRDRGEQYF. The rearrangement joins TRBV18 to TRBJ2-7, with TRBD1 matching over 10 bases. V shed 1 base and J 7 bases; nucleotides not matched to a gene: 4. This CDR3 region has 14 residues. CDR1 and CDR2 from the germline V gene are KGHSH and LQKENI.

To note about this clonotype: One end of the junction varies from germline; a read error may be responsible. This chain joins TRBV7-2 and TRBJ2-1; tentatively, D is TRBD2 (5 bases). Germline V lookup: CDR1 SGHTA, CDR2 FQGNSA. The CDR3 is 12 amino acids. The CDR3, as DNA: TGTGCCGGCAGCCCAACTAGCAATGAGCAGTTCTTC. Protein: CAGSPTSNEQFF. Filled out from reference TRBV7-2 and TRBJ2-1, the complete variable domain reads GAGVSQSPSNKVTEKGKDVELRCDPISGHTALYWYRQSLGQGLEFLIYFQGNSAPDKSGLPSDRFSAERTGGSVSTLTIQRTQQEDSAVYLCAGSPTSNEQFFGPGTRLTVL.

This chain's CDR3 is CASSEEGQPNTEAFF. CDR3 DNA sequence: TGTGCCAGCAGCGAAGAGGGACAGCCGAACACTGAAGCTTTCTTT. V is TRBV9 and J is TRBJ1-1, with 7 bases fitting TRBD1. With 3 bases clipped from V and 1 base from J, the junction kept 6 bases outside the gene matches. The V gene's germline CDR1 is SGDLS and CDR2 YYNGEE. The CDR3 length is 15 residues.

This clonotype was counted only a few times. The chain uses TRBV7-9 and TRBJ1-1; TRBD1 might be the D (6 bases). The CDR3 spans 15 residues. V shed 5 bases and J shed 3 bases, with 16 bases lying between them. CDR1 and CDR2 from the germline V gene are SEHNR and FQNEAQ (reference sequence). As DNA, the CDR3 is TGTGCCAGCAGCCCGGGGGCCAGGAGGGACACTGAAGCTTTCTTT. Translating it yields CASSPGARRDTEAFF.

The V gene is TRBV11-2, the J gene TRBJ2-4; D ambiguous. Germline assignment: CDR1 SGHAT and CDR2 FQNNGV. Trimming cost V 3 bases and J 8 bases, with 11 bases left between them. The CDR3 is 13 residues long. The chain's CDR3 is CASSLSEAHIQYF. The CDR3 DNA reads as TGTGCCAGCAGCTTGTCGGAAGCTCACATTCAGTACTTC.

In the case of this clonotype: One base away lies a much larger clone, so this may be a sequencing read error. The CDR3 carries no conserved terminal phenylalanine or tryptophan, so it likely arises from a read error. The V gene is TRBV6-1, the J gene TRBJ2-4, with 7 bases aligning to TRBD2. The J call may be faulty, since TRBJ2-7 better matches the DNA end. CDR1 and CDR2 from the germline V gene are MNHNS and SASEGT. The CDR3 runs 14 residues. The CDR3, as DNA: TGTGCCAGCGGGGGGGAGTTGGGGCCCTACGAGCAGTACTGC. This codes for CASGGELGPYEQYC.

The rearrangement links TRBV5-6 to TRBJ2-3; D is undetermined. V gave up 9 bases and J gave up 0 bases, with 17 bases separating them. CDR3 length: 15 residues. Germline V gene data show CDR1 as SGHDT and CDR2 as YYEEEE. The CDR3 DNA reads as TGTGCCACCCAATCTACCGGACGAAGCACAGATACGCAGTATTTT. Encoded protein: CATQSTGRSTDTQYF. Full variable domain (remainder filled in from reference TRBV5-6 and TRBJ2-3): DAGVTQSPTHLIKTRGQQVTLRCSPKSGHDTVSWYQQALGQGPQFIFQYYEEEERQRGNFPDRFSGHQFPNYSSELNVNALLLGDSALYLCATQSTGRSTDTQYFGPGTRLTVL.

The J gene is TRBJ2-5, the V gene TRBV7-9, with D possibly being TRBD1 or TRBD2 (5 bases each). Trimming cost V 5 bases and J 1 base, with 14 bases left between them. The germline V gene has CDR1 SEHNR and CDR2 FQNEAQ (reference sequence). The CDR3 runs 15 residues. CDR3 in amino acids: CASSPGTLGQETQYF. In DNA, the CDR3 is TGTGCCAGCAGCCCAGGGACCCTGGGCCAAGAGACCCAGTACTTC.

This clonotype was seen only a few times. The rearrangement joins TRBV20-1 to TRBJ2-1; 8 bases align to TRBD2. Germline-derived CDR1 and CDR2 are DFQATT and SNEGSKA (reference sequence). The CDR3 extends over 19 amino acids. J lost 3 bases, V lost 5 bases, and 21 bases had no gene match. The CDR3 loop reads CSAGTPGRVTRGVYNEQFF. CDR3 sequence (DNA): TGCAGTGCTGGGACCCCCGGGAGGGTGACCCGGGGGGTCTACAATGAGCAGTTCTTC.

The chain is built from TRBV12-3 or TRBV12-4 and TRBJ2-6; 9 bases align to TRBD1. The V segment lost 8 bases and the J segment 0 bases; nucleotides outside the gene matches: 8. This CDR3 is 17 amino acids long. In DNA, the CDR3 is TGTGCCAGCGGCCGGGACAGGGCTATCTCTGGGGCCAACGTCCTGACTTTC. Amino acid sequence: CASGRDRAISGANVLTF.

V and J are TRBV7-8 and TRBJ2-5; 7 bases match TRBD1. V lost 7 bases to trimming and J lost 2 bases; unmatched junction nucleotides: 4. The CDR3 has 13 amino acids. Germline CDR1 reads SGHVS; CDR2 reads FQNEAQ. The CDR3 DNA reads TGTGCCAGCACAGGACAGGAACAAGAGACCCAGTACTTC. Encoded protein: CASTGQEQETQYF.

The genes are TRBV7-9 and TRBJ2-3; 7 positions agree with TRBD2. Trimming removed 1 base from V and 2 bases from J; junction bases left unmatched: 3. The CDR3 extends over 15 amino acids. The V gene's germline CDR1 is SEHNR and CDR2 FQNEAQ (reference sequence). In nucleotides, the CDR3 is TGTGCCAGCAGCTTAGAAGGGAGGGACACAGATACGCAGTATTTT. Amino acid sequence: CASSLEGRDTDTQYF.

On this clonotype: An end of the junction differs from the germline gene, which may be a read error. The rearrangement links TRBV5-6 to TRBJ1-4; TRBD1 matches at 9 bases. CDR3 length equals 14 residues. In germline, CDR1 is SGHDT, CDR2 YYEEEE. The CDR3 bases are TGTGCAAGCAGCCCTCCGGACAGGGGCGAAAAACTGTTTTTT. It translates to CASSPPDRGEKLFF.

This clonotype appeared a few times. The chain recombines TRBV27 with TRBJ2-5, with a tentative D call TRBD1 (5 bases). Per the germline V gene, CDR1 is MNHEY and CDR2 is SMNVEV (reference sequence). This CDR3 has 19 amino acids. V lost 2 bases, J lost 11 bases, and 33 bases lay in between. The CDR3 reads CASSLTPKSGILGLYEQYF. The CDR3 bases are TGTGCCAGCAGTTTAACACCCAAGTCAGGGATATTGGGGCTCTACGAACAGTACTTC.

The chain couples TRBV7-2 to TRBJ2-5; 9 bases line up with TRBD2. The CDR3 has 15 amino acids. With V trimmed by 2 bases and J by 4 bases, 5 bases remained unmatched. Per the germline V gene, CDR1 is SGHTA and CDR2 is FQGNSA. CDR3 DNA: TGTGCCAGCAGCTTACGGCGGCGGGGGGGAGAGACCCAGTACTTC. Amino acid sequence: CASSLRRRGGETQYF.

The rearrangement uses TRBV4-3 and TRBJ2-2; no reliable D call. The CDR3 loop spans 17 amino acids. In germline, CDR1 is LGHNA, CDR2 YSLEER. V was shortened by 5 bases and J by 2 bases, with 18 bases between the two germline ends. The CDR3: CASSLVRLSFNTGELFF. The CDR3 DNA follows: TGCGCCAGCAGCTTAGTGCGTTTAAGTTTCAACACCGGGGAGCTGTTTTTT.

This clonotype turned up a few times. This sequence joins TRBV7-6 and TRBJ1-2; 11 positions agree with TRBD1. J lost 7 bases, V lost 5 bases, and 6 bases had no gene match. Germline CDR1 reads SGHVS; CDR2 reads FNYEAQ. This CDR3 is built from 14 residues. The CDR3, as DNA: TGTGCCAGCAGCGAATCCGGGACAGGGGGTGGCTACACCTTC. Translated, it gives CASSESGTGGGYTF.

This clonotype was counted only a few times. The chain has TRBV4-2 and TRBJ1-2; TRBD1 agrees at 9 bases. The CDR3 spans 16 residues. The trim removed 3 bases at V and 3 bases at J, leaving 8 bases unmatched. Germline assignment: CDR1 LGHNA and CDR2 YNFKEQ. The chain's CDR3 is CASSQAGQGTHYGYTF. Written as DNA, the CDR3 is TGTGCCAGCAGCCAGGCCGGACAGGGGACTCACTATGGCTACACCTTC.